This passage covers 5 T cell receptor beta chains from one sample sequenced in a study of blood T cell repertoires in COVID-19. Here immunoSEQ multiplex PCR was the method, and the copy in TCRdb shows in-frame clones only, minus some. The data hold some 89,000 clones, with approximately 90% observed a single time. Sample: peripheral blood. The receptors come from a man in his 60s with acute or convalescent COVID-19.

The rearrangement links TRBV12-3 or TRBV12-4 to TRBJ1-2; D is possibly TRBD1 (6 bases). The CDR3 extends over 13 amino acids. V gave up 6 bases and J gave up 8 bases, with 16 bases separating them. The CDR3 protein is CASSPVPTGGYTF. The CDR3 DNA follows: TGTGCCAGCAGCCCAGTACCCACAGGGGGCTACACCTTC.

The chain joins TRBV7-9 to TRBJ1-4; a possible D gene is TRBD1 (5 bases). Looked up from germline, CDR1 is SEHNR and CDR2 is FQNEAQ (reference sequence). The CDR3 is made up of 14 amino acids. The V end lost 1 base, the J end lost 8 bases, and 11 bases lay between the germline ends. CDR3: CASSLGGGSEKLFF. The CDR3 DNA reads TGTGCCAGCAGCTTAGGCGGGGGTTCGGAAAAACTGTTTTTT.

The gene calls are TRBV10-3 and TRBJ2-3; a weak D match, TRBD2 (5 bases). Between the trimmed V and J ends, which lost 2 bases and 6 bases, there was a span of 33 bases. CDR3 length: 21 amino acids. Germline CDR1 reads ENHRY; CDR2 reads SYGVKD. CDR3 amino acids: CAISEGSYVSPSGGSGDTQYF. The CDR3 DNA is TGTGCCATCAGTGAGGGGAGTTATGTATCCCCAAGCGGAGGTTCGGGGGATACGCAGTATTTT.

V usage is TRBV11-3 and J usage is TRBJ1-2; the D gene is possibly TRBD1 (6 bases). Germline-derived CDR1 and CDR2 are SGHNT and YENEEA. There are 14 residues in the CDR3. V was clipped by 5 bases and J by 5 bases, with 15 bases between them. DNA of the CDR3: TGTGCCAGCAGCCCACAGGGTCGGTTTTATGGCTACACCTTC. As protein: CASSPQGRFYGYTF.

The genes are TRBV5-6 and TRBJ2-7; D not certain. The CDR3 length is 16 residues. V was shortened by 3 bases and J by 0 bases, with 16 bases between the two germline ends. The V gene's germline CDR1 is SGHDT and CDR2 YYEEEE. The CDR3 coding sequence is TGTGCCAGCAGCTCGGTTTTGAAGAGGAGCTCCTACGAGCAGTACGTC. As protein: CASSSVLKRSSYEQYV.